The 8 T cell receptor beta chains reported below all come from one sample, sequenced in a study of OX40 agonist ivuxolimab in advanced cancers. Only in-frame clones appear in the TCRdb table, and some are missing; sequencing was by immunoSEQ multiplex PCR. There are some 42,000 clones in the sample; approximately 92% occur only once, and roughly 4.5% lies in the top ten. The sequences come from CD4+ or CD8+ T cells sorted from blood, collected in a trial of the OX40 agonist ivuxolimab. The receptors here all came from an adult with an advanced solid tumor such as melanoma, head and neck, liver or kidney cancer.

CDR3 sequence reads: CASSLAGDGRDGPQHF. CDR3 sequence (DNA): TGCGCCAGCAGCTTGGCCGGGGACGGACGAGACGGGCCCCAGCATTTT. J is TRBJ1-5 and V is TRBV5-1, with a tentative D call TRBD1 (5 bases). V was cut by 0 bases and J by 9 bases, with 19 bases left in between. The CDR3 is 16 residues long. In germline, CDR1 is SGHRS, CDR2 YFSETQ.

The chain carries TRBV5-1 and TRBJ2-1; 9 nucleotides line up with TRBD2. Per germline, CDR1 SGHRS and CDR2 YFSETQ. This CDR3 is 16 amino acids long. Germline trimming cut 0 bases from V and 3 bases from J; bases unmatched to any gene: 4. The CDR3: CASSLGLAADYNEQFF. The CDR3 DNA follows: TGCGCCAGCAGCTTGGGACTAGCGGCAGACTACAATGAGCAGTTCTTC.

The chain recombines TRBV2 with TRBJ1-2; maybe TRBD1 (5 bases). CDR3 length equals 13 residues. V lost 6 bases to trimming and J lost 7 bases, with 15 bases between them. The germline CDR1 and CDR2 sequences are SNHLY and FYNNEI. CDR3 DNA sequence: TGTGCCAGCAGGCCCCAGGGACTTTCTGGCTACACCTTC. Translated: CASRPQGLSGYTF.

The chain carries TRBV14 and TRBJ1-3; no firm D call. CDR1 is SGHDN, CDR2 FVKESK, per germline. There are 14 residues in the CDR3. V gave up 6 bases and J gave up 1 base, with 10 bases separating them. The DNA for the CDR3 is TGTGCCAGCAGTGAGCTTGGATCTGGAAACACCATATATTTT. Translated: CASSELGSGNTIYF.

The chain employs TRBV2 and TRBJ2-3; tentatively, D is TRBD2 (7 bases). Trimming took off 1 base at V and 2 bases at J, with 13 bases between the two ends. This CDR3 contains 16 residues. The V gene's germline CDR1 is SNHLY and CDR2 FYNNEI. CDR3 protein: CASSEGGGGVTDTQYF. The DNA for the CDR3 is TGTGCCAGCAGTGAAGGGGGCGGGGGCGTCACAGATACGCAGTATTTT.

J is TRBJ1-5 and V is TRBV7-8; weak D call: TRBD1 (5 bases). Trimming cost V 4 bases and J 0 bases, with 13 bases left between them. The germline CDR1 and CDR2 sequences are SGHVS and FQNEAQ. CDR3 length: 16 amino acids. As DNA, the CDR3 is TGTGCCAGCAGCTCCACTATCGGGGGTAGCAATCAGCCCCAGCATTTT. Translation gives CASSSTIGGSNQPQHF.

The rearrangement links TRBV2 to TRBJ2-7, with 9 bases lining up with TRBD1. J gave up 9 bases and V 6 bases, and 6 bases lay outside the gene matches. CDR3 length: 12 residues. CDR1 is SNHLY, CDR2 FYNNEI, per germline. The CDR3 loop is CASRPTGGGQYF. Written as DNA, the CDR3 is TGTGCCAGCAGGCCTACAGGGGGCGGGCAGTACTTC.

V usage is TRBV5-1 and J usage is TRBJ2-7; TRBD1 or TRBD2 may be the D gene (6 bases each). V lost 7 bases, J lost 4 bases, and 15 bases lay in between. Germline V gene data show CDR1 as SGHRS and CDR2 as YFSETQ. The CDR3 sequence is 13 residues long. This CDR3 reads CASRSGGGYEQYF. The CDR3 DNA sequence: TGCGCCAGCCGGTCCGGGGGCGGGTACGAGCAGTACTTC.